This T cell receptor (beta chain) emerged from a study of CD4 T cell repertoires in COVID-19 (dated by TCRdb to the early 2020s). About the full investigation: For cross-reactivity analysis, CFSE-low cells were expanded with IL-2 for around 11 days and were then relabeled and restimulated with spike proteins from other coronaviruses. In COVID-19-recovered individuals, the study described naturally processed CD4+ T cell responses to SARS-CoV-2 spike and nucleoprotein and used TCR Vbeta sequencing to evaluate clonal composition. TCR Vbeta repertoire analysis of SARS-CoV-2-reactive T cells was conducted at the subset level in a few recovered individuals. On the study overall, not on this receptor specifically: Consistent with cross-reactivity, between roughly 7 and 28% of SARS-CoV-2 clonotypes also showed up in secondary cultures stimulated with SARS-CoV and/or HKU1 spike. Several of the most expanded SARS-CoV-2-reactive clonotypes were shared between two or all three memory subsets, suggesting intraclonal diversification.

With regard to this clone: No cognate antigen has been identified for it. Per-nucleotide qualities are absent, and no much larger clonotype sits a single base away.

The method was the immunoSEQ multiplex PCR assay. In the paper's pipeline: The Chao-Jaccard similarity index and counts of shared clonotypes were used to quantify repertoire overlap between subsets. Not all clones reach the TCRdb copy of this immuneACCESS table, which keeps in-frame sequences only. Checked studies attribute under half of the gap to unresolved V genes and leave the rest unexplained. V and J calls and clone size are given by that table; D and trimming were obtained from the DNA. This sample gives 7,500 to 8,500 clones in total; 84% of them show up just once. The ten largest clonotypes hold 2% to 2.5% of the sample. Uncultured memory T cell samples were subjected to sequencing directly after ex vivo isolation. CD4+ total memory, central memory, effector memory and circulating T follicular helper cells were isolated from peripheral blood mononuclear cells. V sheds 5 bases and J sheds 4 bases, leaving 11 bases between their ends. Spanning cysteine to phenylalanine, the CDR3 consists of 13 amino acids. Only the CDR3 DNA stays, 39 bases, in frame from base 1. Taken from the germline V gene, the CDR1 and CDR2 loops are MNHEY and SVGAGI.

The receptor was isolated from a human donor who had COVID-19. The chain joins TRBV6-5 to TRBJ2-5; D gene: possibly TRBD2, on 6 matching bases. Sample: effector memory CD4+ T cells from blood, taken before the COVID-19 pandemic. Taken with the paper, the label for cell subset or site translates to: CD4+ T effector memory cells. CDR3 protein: CASSRPGVETQYF. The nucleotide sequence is TGTGCCAGCAGTAGACCGGGGGTAGAGACCCAGTACTTC.